This record concerns one TCR beta chain sequence. The data stem from a study of tumor-infiltrating lymphocytes in localized non-small cell lung cancer. This CDR3 has 14 residues. CDR1 is LNHDA, CDR2 SQIVND, per germline (reference sequence). The V gene lost 8 bases and the J gene lost 4 bases, with 15 bases spanning the gap. Method: immunoSEQ multiplex PCR; TCRdb's copy keeps in-frame clones and lacks some. The sample has 9,500 to 13,000 clones, around four fifths seen once. Sequencing input: uninvolved lung tissue not adjacent to the tumor. This TCR was sampled from a human donor with non-small cell lung cancer. The chain couples TRBV19 to TRBJ1-5; no reliable D call. CDR3 region: CASDGPAGNQPQHF. The CDR3 DNA reads TGTGCCAGTGACGGCCCAGCCGGTAATCAGCCCCAGCATTTT.